This T cell receptor (beta chain) was sequenced in a study of blood T cell repertoires in COVID-19 (dated by TCRdb to about 2020). The study in broad terms: Samples from collaborators originated in the United States, Italy and Spain and spanned both the acute and convalescent phases of COVID-19. The prospective study material was composed of cDNA or gDNA derived from T cells, B-cell-depleted T cells, or PBMCs. The dataset comprised deeply sampled blood TCRbeta repertoires from subjects exposed to, actively infected with, or recovered from COVID-19. The repertoires were made available in a free public database intended to serve as a resource for research on the immune response to SARS-CoV-2. Samples were obtained from the ongoing ImmuneRACE study (first 160 participants) and from over 1,000 subjects provided by 6 global collaborators. A de-identified subject ID, COVID-19 status, age in years and sex were almost always included in the sample metadata. Where available, HLA class I and class II types were taken from metadata supplied by the sample provider and were not determined by assay-based typing. Broader findings and caveats from the paper: The amount of clinical and demographic metadata varied by source and participant and was provided uncurated.

The collaborating institutions used their own protocols to collect whole blood in K2EDTA tubes. For TCRbeta analysis, collaborators shipped samples as frozen whole blood, isolated PBMCs, or DNA extracted from either of those sample types. The CDR3 spans 17 residues, from the cysteine through the phenylalanine. The entry retains the CDR3 DNA only, 51 bases that are in frame from base 1. V is pared back by 0 bases and J by 6 bases, with 20 bases lying between the germline termini. The germline V gene encodes CDR1 LGHNA and CDR2 YNFKEQ. TCRbeta CDR3 regions were amplified from genomic DNA using the immunoSEQ Assay, a bias-controlled multiplex PCR. Per the original workflow: Within the assay, amplification of reference gene primers was used to estimate how many nucleated cells each sample contained. To quantify the absolute abundance of each unique TCRbeta CDR3 rearrangement, sequence reads were collapsed and filtered. For each sample, productive Simpson clonality was calculated by taking the square root of Simpson's diversity index across productive rearrangements. Drawn from immuneACCESS, this table holds only the in-frame rearrangements with V and J called that TCRdb kept. Clones are partly lost; checked studies trace under half to an unresolved V gene and leave the rest unexplained. V, J and clone size are those of that table, while D and trimming were read from the DNA. Here the sample has 95,000 to 110,000 clones; roughly 84% occur a single time. Of the sample, around 13% is held by the ten largest clones.

As for this clone: This receptor's antigen is unknown. No per-base quality is available; no much larger clone lies one base away.

This TCR was recovered from a human donor in a cohort sampled during active or convalescent COVID-19. Recombination connected TRBV4-2 to TRBJ1-2, with no reliable assignment of the D segment. The sequencing sample was made of peripheral blood. The bases read TGTGCCAGCAGCCAAGATTTTGGGTGGGTACTATTTGATGGCTACACCTTC. Translated, it gives CASSQDFGWVLFDGYTF.